Below are 29 T cell receptor beta chains sequenced from a single sample in a study of human T cells and chemical hapten exposure. TCRdb called the RACE reads again in MiXCR, with one record for every CDR3 protein. The repertoire consists of roughly 48,000 distinct CDR3 sequences, with 4.4% occurring once and the leading ten covering about 5.8%. The time point: healthy volunteer bleed at 2 weeks. The study extracted total RNA from unfractionated whole blood. Sequenced sample: whole blood. The receptors originated from a human donor in good health. Some clones in this sample may be carry-over from other donors' samples.

The rearrangement uses TRBV29-1 and TRBJ2-5; D is possibly TRBD2 (5 bases). CDR1 is SQVTM, CDR2 ANQGSEA, per germline. Trimming removed 6 bases from V and 5 bases from J, with 16 bases in between. There are 13 residues in the CDR3. CDR3 in amino acids: CSVVTGSAETQYF. CDR3 coding DNA: TGCAGCGTGGTAACGGGATCAGCTGAGACCCAGTACTTC. Complete variable domain (other parts from reference TRBV29-1 and TRBJ2-5): SAVISQKPSRDICQRGTSLTIQCQVDSQVTMMFWYRQQPGQSLTLIATANQGSEATYESGFVIDKFPISRPNLTFSTLTVSNMSPEDSSIYLCSVVTGSAETQYFGPGTRLLVL.

This clonotype was detected ten times or more. The CDR3 loop reads CASSLLSYEQYF. CDR3 DNA sequence: TGTGCCAGCAGTTTATTGAGCTACGAGCAGTACTTC. The chain combines TRBV28 with TRBJ2-7; D gene ambiguous. Trimming stripped 1 base from V and 3 bases from J, with 4 bases between. Germline assignment: CDR1 MDHEN and CDR2 SYDVKM. The CDR3 covers 12 residues.

This clonotype showed up many times. The rearrangement joins TRBV7-3 to TRBJ2-5; 10 bases align to TRBD2. Germline CDR1 reads SGHTA; CDR2 reads FQGTGA. J was trimmed by 4 bases and V by 5 bases; bases with no gene match: 4. The CDR3 contains 14 residues. The CDR3 sequence is CASSPSGRGETQYF. The CDR3 nucleotides read TGTGCCAGCAGCCCCAGCGGGAGGGGAGAGACCCAGTACTTC. Filled out from reference TRBV7-3 and TRBJ2-5, the complete variable domain reads GAGVSQTPSNKVTEKGKYVELRCDPISGHTALYWYRQSLGQGPEFLIYFQGTGAADDSGLPNDRFFAVRPEGSVSTLKIQRTERGDSAVYLCASSPSGRGETQYFGPGTRLLVL.

In its sample, this clonotype was seen a few times. This chain's CDR3 is CASPNPRNETGKETRGFF. CDR3 bases: TGTGCCAGCCCAAATCCTAGAAACGAGACAGGGAAGGAGACCAGGGGGTTCTTC. This rearrangement joins TRBV6-1 to TRBJ2-1; TRBD1 aligns across 7 bases. Germline-derived CDR1 and CDR2 are MNHNS and SASEGT. This CDR3 contains 18 residues. V was clipped by 8 bases and J by 15 bases; unmatched bases: 31.

This clonotype was counted between two and nine times. The chain joins TRBV3-1 to TRBJ1-2, with 8 bases identical to TRBD1. The ends lost 6 bases at V and 6 bases at J; junction bases unmatched: 9. The CDR3 runs to 14 residues. Germline-derived CDR1 and CDR2 are LGHDT and YNNKEL (reference sequence). This CDR3 reads CASRSQGALHGYTF. The CDR3 DNA reads TGTGCCAGCAGGAGTCAGGGGGCTCTCCATGGCTACACCTTC.

The chain is built from TRBV9 and TRBJ2-3; either TRBD1 or TRBD2 may fit D (5 bases each). The germline V gene encodes CDR1 SGDLS and CDR2 YYNGEE. This CDR3 contains 13 residues. The V and J ends lost 2 bases and 6 bases respectively, with 10 bases between them. The CDR3 reads CASSVEGSDTQYF. The DNA for the CDR3 is TGTGCCAGCAGCGTTGAGGGGTCCGATACGCAGTATTTT.

This clonotype came up many times. The CDR3 DNA reads as TGTGCCAGCAGTGAATTCGCGTCAGGCGTCGGCGGAAACACCATATATTTT. As protein: CASSEFASGVGGNTIYF. The V gene is TRBV6-1, the J gene TRBJ1-3; no reliable D call. V lost 2 bases and J 4 bases, leaving 18 bases between the germline ends. Germline-derived CDR1 and CDR2 are MNHNS and SASEGT. CDR3 length: 17 amino acids.

This clonotype appeared a few times. V and J are TRBV27 and TRBJ1-1, with 9 nucleotides matching TRBD1. V was pared by 6 bases and J by 4 bases, with 9 bases of the junction left unmatched. Germline V gene data show CDR1 as MNHEY and CDR2 as SMNVEV (reference sequence). CDR3 length: 15 amino acids. The CDR3 DNA reads TGTGCCAGCAGCCGAACAGGGGGCTGGGGCACTGAAGCTTTCTTT. Translated: CASSRTGGWGTEAFF.

This clonotype was counted only a few times. V is TRBV11-2 and J is TRBJ1-5, with 9 bases fitting TRBD1. Germline-derived CDR1 and CDR2 are SGHAT and FQNNGV. The CDR3 loop spans 16 amino acids. With 5 bases clipped from V and 6 bases from J, the junction kept 11 bases outside the gene matches. The CDR3 coding sequence is TGTGCCAGCAGCGCCCAACAGGGGGCGCCTCCTCAGCCCCAGCATTTT. This gives the protein CASSAQQGAPPQPQHF.

Note on this clonotype: A much larger clonotype is one base distant, so this may be a read error. The CDR3 region is CASGEVPANTEAFF. The CDR3 region has the DNA TGTGCCAGCGGTGAAGTACCGGCGAACACTGAAGCTTTCTTT. This chain links TRBV2 with TRBJ1-1; D call uncertain. Germline lookup yields CDR1 SNHLY and CDR2 FYNNEI. The CDR3 has 14 amino acids.

The table lists this clonotype with many counts. The rearrangement uses TRBV2 and TRBJ2-7; D is unclear. The CDR3 covers 11 residues. V was pared by 4 bases and J by 7 bases, with 8 bases between. Germline CDR1 reads SNHLY; CDR2 reads FYNNEI. The CDR3 sequence: CASSVLREQYF. In nucleotides, the CDR3 is TGTGCCAGCAGTGTGCTAAGAGAGCAGTACTTC.

This clonotype was recorded a few times. This chain joins TRBV4-1 and TRBJ2-3; 13 positions agree with TRBD2. This CDR3 comprises 17 residues. J was trimmed by 2 bases and V by 0 bases; bases with no gene match: 2. Germline lookup yields CDR1 MGHRA and CDR2 YSYEKL. The DNA for the CDR3 is TGCGCCAGCAGCCAAGACGGACTAGCGGGGGTCACAGATACGCAGTATTTT. This gives the protein CASSQDGLAGVTDTQYF.

This clonotype was picked up many times. The CDR3 DNA is TGTGCCAGCAGCACCACCCGGCGGAGGGGCGCCCACAATGAGCAGTTCTTC. Translation: CASSTTRRRGAHNEQFF. V gene TRBV7-9 combines with J gene TRBJ2-1; D may be TRBD2 (6 bases). The CDR3 runs 17 residues. Trimming cost V 5 bases and J 5 bases, with 22 bases left between them. Germline V CDR1 and CDR2: SEHNR, FQNEAQ (reference sequence).

The J gene is TRBJ2-2, the V gene TRBV7-9, with D uncertain. Germline CDR1 SEHNR, CDR2 FQNEAQ (reference sequence). Between the trimmed V and J ends, which lost 1 base and 8 bases, there was a span of 5 bases. There are 12 residues in the CDR3. The CDR3 is CASSLGEGELFF. CDR3 DNA: TGTGCCAGCAGCTTAGGAGAAGGGGAGCTGTTTTTT.

Regarding this clonotype: This may arise from a read error, as a much more abundant clone is one base away. The CDR3 bases are TGTACCAGCAAGGGCGGAGTTAGCACAGATACGCAGTATTTT. Amino acids: CTSKGGVSTDTQYF. The gene calls are TRBV2 and TRBJ2-3; D not certain. From germline, CDR1 is SNHLY and CDR2 FYNNEI. The CDR3 loop spans 14 amino acids.

This clonotype was picked up many times. The chain joins TRBV6-5 to TRBJ1-5; D not certain. The germline V and J ends were trimmed by 0 bases and 7 bases, with 7 bases remaining between them. The CDR3 loop spans 13 amino acids. Germline CDR1 reads MNHEY; CDR2 reads SVGAGI. CDR3 bases: TGTGCCAGCAGTTACTCGCTGGCGCAGCCCCAGCATTTT. Protein product: CASSYSLAQPQHF.

The chain employs TRBV20-1 and TRBJ2-4; possible D gene TRBD2, 5 bases. The V end was cut by 0 bases, the J end by 0 bases, with 15 bases between. The germline CDR1 and CDR2 sequences are DFQATT and SNEGSKA (reference sequence). The CDR3 extends over 17 amino acids. The CDR3 nucleotides read TGCAGTGCTAGAGATCCCGGAGGTTTACTAGCCAAAAACATTCAGTACTTC. It is translated as CSARDPGGLLAKNIQYF.

This clonotype occurred many times. V and J are TRBV2 and TRBJ2-3; 8 nucleotides agree with TRBD2. The V gene end was trimmed by 6 bases and the J gene end by 0 bases; junction bases not matched to a gene: 8. Germline V gene data show CDR1 as SNHLY and CDR2 as FYNNEI. CDR3 length: 16 amino acids. The CDR3 DNA reads TGTGCCAGCAGCCGCGATAGCGGGATCAGCACAGATACGCAGTATTTT. Protein: CASSRDSGISTDTQYF.

The V call is TRBV4-1, the J call TRBJ1-1; D may be TRBD1 (6 bases). The CDR3 contains 15 residues. Germline V CDR1 and CDR2: MGHRA, YSYEKL. V lost 1 base and J 4 bases, leaving 13 bases between the germline ends. CDR3 in amino acids: CASSQARTDITEAFF. CDR3 DNA: TGCGCCAGCAGCCAAGCTCGGACAGACATCACTGAAGCTTTCTTT.

This clonotype was found many times. The rearrangement links TRBV7-9 to TRBJ1-2; D remains unclear. This CDR3 is built from 14 residues. V dropped 1 base and J dropped 1 base, with 7 bases sitting between them. CDR1 is SEHNR and CDR2 is FQNEAQ in the germline V gene (reference sequence). The CDR3, as DNA: TGTGCCAGCAGCTTAGTCACAGTTAACTATGGCTACACCTTC. Translating gives CASSLVTVNYGYTF.

V and J are TRBV12-3 or TRBV12-4 and TRBJ2-7; TRBD2 matches 10 bases. The CDR3 spans 13 residues. V lost 6 bases, J lost 1 base, and 0 bases stayed unmatched. This CDR3 is CASRLAGSYEQYF. The CDR3 DNA is TGTGCCAGCAGACTAGCGGGGTCCTACGAGCAGTACTTC.

The CDR3 DNA reads as TGTGCCAGCAGTTTCCCCTCCCAAGGGACTAGCGGGAGTTTTTTAGATACGCAGTATTTT. Translating gives CASSFPSQGTSGSFLDTQYF. The V call is TRBV28, the J call TRBJ2-3; 14 nucleotides match TRBD2. The germline V gene has CDR1 MDHEN and CDR2 SYDVKM. V shed 3 bases and J 5 bases; nucleotides not matched to a gene: 16. The length of the CDR3 is 20 residues.

This clonotype was detected many times. The rearrangement uses TRBV19 and TRBJ2-1; TRBD2 matches 9 bases. This CDR3 comprises 14 residues. The V gene's germline CDR1 is LNHDA and CDR2 SQIVND (reference sequence). The J segment lost 6 bases and the V segment lost 6 bases, leaving 6 bases of the junction unmatched. The CDR3 region has the DNA TGTGCCAGTAGGCCAGGGACTAGCAGCAATGAGCAGTTCTTC. This codes for CASRPGTSSNEQFF.

V gene TRBV5-1 combines with J gene TRBJ1-1, with 9 bases matching TRBD1. The ends lost 4 bases at V and 5 bases at J; junction bases unmatched: 15. This CDR3 is 17 amino acids long. The V gene's germline CDR1 is SGHRS and CDR2 YFSETQ. The CDR3 is CASSPGSTGGHRTEAFF. CDR3 sequence (DNA): TGCGCCAGCAGCCCGGGATCGACAGGGGGTCACCGGACTGAAGCTTTCTTT.

At least ten counts were recorded for this clonotype. The chain links TRBV29-1 to TRBJ1-1, with D unresolved. The CDR3 spans 13 residues. Trimming stripped 7 bases from V and 1 base from J, with 13 bases between. Germline V gene data show CDR1 as SQVTM and CDR2 as ANQGSEA. The CDR3 reads CSARAGANTEAFF. The CDR3 DNA is TGCAGCGCAAGGGCCGGAGCGAACACTGAAGCTTTCTTT.

This clonotype was seen many times. V usage is TRBV6-5 and J usage is TRBJ2-5; possible D gene TRBD1, 6 bases. Trimming stripped 1 base from V and 2 bases from J, with 17 bases between. Germline CDR1 and CDR2: MNHEY and SVGAGI. The CDR3 totals 17 residues. The CDR3 reads CASSYLPGQYTQETQYF. CDR3 nucleotide sequence: TGTGCCAGCAGTTACTTGCCAGGACAGTATACGCAAGAGACCCAGTACTTC.

This clonotype was seen many times. The V call is TRBV20-1, the J call TRBJ2-7; 9 bases align to TRBD2. Trimming at V came to 3 bases and at J to 6 bases, leaving 12 bases not matched to a gene. Germline V CDR1 and CDR2: DFQATT, SNEGSKA (reference sequence). CDR3 length: 15 residues. CDR3 amino acids: CSASLLSGGRGEQYF. CDR3 coding DNA: TGCAGTGCTAGCTTGCTTTCGGGCGGGAGGGGCGAGCAGTACTTC.

This clonotype has ten or more counts. The V call is TRBV6-1, the J call TRBJ2-1; D ambiguous. Germline assignment: CDR1 MNHNS and CDR2 SASEGT. Trimming shortened V by 2 bases and J by 0 bases, and 11 bases separated the two germline ends. The CDR3 is 16 residues long. For the CDR3, the DNA is TGTGCCAGCAGTGAACAGCCCGTTATCTCCTACAATGAGCAGTTCTTC. This encodes CASSEQPVISYNEQFF.

This clonotype occurred a few times. The chain is built from TRBV18 and TRBJ2-7, with D perhaps matching TRBD1 (6 bases). Per germline, CDR1 KGHSH and CDR2 LQKENI. Trimming took 3 bases from V and 0 from J, leaving 12 bases between them. This CDR3 comprises 15 residues. CDR3 in DNA: TGTGCCAGCTCACCGGGGGCAGGATCCTCCTACGAGCAGTACTTC. This sequence encodes CASSPGAGSSYEQYF.